A selection of T cell receptor beta chains follows, all from one sample in a study of identical twins. TCRdb re-called the 5' RACE reads through MiXCR, storing one row per CDR3 protein. The table has around 530,000 distinct CDR3 sequences, approximately 16% seen once. Another study also made use of these data, one on yellow fever vaccine responses in identical twins.

The sequencing sample was made of CD4+ T cells sorted from blood. All receptors come from a woman aged 18-29 years in good health. Both conserved end residues are part of each CDR3. A D gene is named only where the DNA matches it firmly. For some rows the clone size is stated as once, few or many, or as a class when expanded; others skip it.

V gene	clone size	D gene	J gene	CDR3 protein	CDR3 DNA
TRBV27	many	-	TRBJ2-5	CASSRRDGQETQYF	TGTGCCAGCAGTAGACGGGACGGCCAAGAGACCCAGTACTTC
TRBV7-2	-	-	TRBJ2-5	CASSSPGGVETQYF	TGTGCCAGCAGCTCTCCGGGGGGCGTAGAGACCCAGTACTTC
TRBV24-1	-	-	TRBJ2-1	CATSDLAPGNEQFF	TGTGCCACCAGTGATCTCGCTCCTGGCAATGAGCAGTTCTTC
TRBV18	-	-	TRBJ1-5	CASSGTAPNQPQHF	TGTGCCAGCTCCGGGACGGCACCGAATCAGCCCCAGCATTTT
TRBV28	-	-	TRBJ2-1	CAEGKGPSYNEQFF	TGTGCCGAAGGAAAAGGGCCCTCCTACAATGAGCAGTTCTTC
TRBV7-2	few	-	TRBJ2-5	CASSPESRRIETQYF	TGTGCCAGCAGCCCCGAAAGTAGACGGATAGAGACCCAGTACTTC
TRBV12-3/TRBV12-4	few	-	TRBJ2-5	CASSLGGGPQAQYF	TGTGCCAGCAGTTTAGGGGGGGGCCCTCAGGCCCAGTACTTC
TRBV6-1	-	-	TRBJ2-7	CATTAQSSYEQYF	TGTGCCACCACCGCGCAGAGCTCCTACGAGCAGTACTTC
TRBV7-6	-	TRBD1	TRBJ2-5	CASSAGQGGSETQYF	TGTGCCAGCTCCGCGGGACAGGGGGGCTCGGAGACCCAGTACTTC
TRBV20-1	few	-	TRBJ1-4	CSAAPPISTNEKLFF	TGCAGTGCCGCGCCACCGATCTCAACTAATGAAAAACTGTTTTTT
TRBV5-1	many	TRBD1	TRBJ2-6	CASSSTGSSGANVLTF	TGCGCCAGCAGCTCGACAGGGAGCTCTGGGGCCAACGTCCTGACTTTC
TRBV27	-	TRBD1	TRBJ1-2	CASRPGQGHGYTF	TGTGCCAGCAGACCGGGACAGGGGCATGGCTACACCTTC
TRBV7-6	few	TRBD1	TRBJ2-3	CASSRGTGLGTDTQYF	TGTGCCAGCAGCCGCGGGACAGGGCTTGGCACAGATACGCAGTATTTT
TRBV4-1	-	-	TRBJ1-2	CASSQDSGGLFHGYTF	TGCGCCAGCAGCCAAGATTCCGGGGGCTTGTTCCATGGCTACACCTTC
TRBV12-3/TRBV12-4	few	-	TRBJ2-3	CASTTTGFGDTQYF	TGTGCCAGCACCACGACTGGTTTTGGAGATACGCAGTATTTT
TRBV5-1	-	TRBD2	TRBJ2-2	CASSSTLAGTTSTGELFF	TGCGCCAGCAGCTCAACCTTAGCCGGGACTACCTCCACCGGGGAGCTGTTTTTT
TRBV5-1	-	-	TRBJ2-7	CASSLGTGTFHEQYF	TGCGCCAGCAGCTTGGGGACCGGGACCTTCCACGAGCAGTACTTC
TRBV2	few	-	TRBJ1-1	CASRDEARGRNTEAFF	TGTGCCAGCAGGGACGAAGCCAGGGGCCGGAACACTGAAGCTTTCTTT
TRBV5-5	many	-	TRBJ2-7	CASSPQGAGNYEQYF	TGTGCCAGCAGCCCCCAAGGGGCAGGGAACTACGAGCAGTACTTC
TRBV15	-	TRBD2	TRBJ2-1	CATSRDRGRARSNEQFF	TGTGCCACCAGCAGAGATAGAGGGAGGGCCCGGAGCAATGAGCAGTTCTTC
TRBV28	-	-	TRBJ2-3	CASSPGGAESTDTQYF	TGTGCCAGCAGCCCAGGGGGGGCCGAGAGCACAGATACGCAGTATTTT
TRBV25-1	many	-	TRBJ2-2	CASRGIGNTGELFF	TGTGCCAGCAGAGGGATAGGGAACACCGGGGAGCTGTTTTTT
TRBV12-3/TRBV12-4	few	-	TRBJ2-1	CASSGGTTPIANEQFF	TGTGCCAGCAGTGGCGGGACCACCCCCATTGCCAATGAGCAGTTCTTC
TRBV28	-	-	TRBJ1-2	CASSFSQVAYGYTF	TGTGCCAGCAGTTTTTCCCAGGTGGCCTATGGCTACACCTTC
TRBV7-3	many	-	TRBJ2-3	CASSFGAGDTQYF	TGTGCCAGCAGCTTCGGGGCAGGAGATACGCAGTATTTT
TRBV7-2	few	-	TRBJ1-5	CASSLGPPGSNQPQHF	TGTGCCAGCAGCTTAGGTCCCCCCGGTAGCAATCAGCCCCAGCATTTT
TRBV5-6	-	TRBD1	TRBJ2-4	CASSFQGANIQYF	TGTGCCAGCAGCTTTCAGGGGGCAAACATTCAGTACTTC
TRBV2	few	-	TRBJ2-7	CASSEAEFSPGREQYF	TGTGCCAGCAGTGAAGCGGAGTTCTCCCCAGGTCGCGAGCAGTACTTC
TRBV7-3	-	-	TRBJ2-3	CASSSERISTDTQYF	TGTGCCAGCAGCTCTGAGCGGATTAGCACAGATACGCAGTATTTT
TRBV27	few	TRBD2	TRBJ2-1	CASRRTPVSWAGLAGINEQFF	TGTGCCAGCCGCCGTACCCCCGTCAGTTGGGCCGGACTAGCGGGAATCAATGAGCAGTTCTTC
TRBV10-3	few	TRBD1	TRBJ2-3	CAIGDRTLGTDTQYF	TGTGCCATCGGGGACAGGACCCTTGGCACAGATACGCAGTATTTT
TRBV3-1	few	-	TRBJ2-1	CASSQNIAMGGNEQFF	TGTGCCAGCAGCCAAAATATAGCGATGGGAGGCAATGAGCAGTTCTTC
TRBV5-1	few	-	TRBJ2-2	CASSPPGLTNTGELFF	TGCGCCAGCAGCCCACCGGGACTTACCAACACCGGGGAGCTGTTTTTT
TRBV10-3	few	TRBD2	TRBJ2-5	CAISNSGKETQYF	TGTGCCATCAGTAATAGCGGGAAAGAGACCCAGTACTTC
TRBV5-1	many	-	TRBJ2-1	CASSPSGTYNEQFF	TGTGCCAGCAGTCCGTCGGGTACCTACAATGAGCAGTTCTTC
TRBV7-2	few	TRBD1	TRBJ1-1	CASKKQGLGTEAFF	TGTGCCAGCAAAAAACAGGGGCTGGGCACTGAAGCTTTCTTT
TRBV4-1	-	TRBD2	TRBJ2-2	CASSQAERGGTGELFF	TGCGCCAGCAGCCAAGCAGAGCGGGGGGGCACCGGGGAGCTGTTTTTT
TRBV18	-	TRBD2	TRBJ2-6	CASSVAGASGANVLTF	TGTGCCAGCTCTGTAGCGGGAGCGTCTGGGGCCAACGTCCTGACTTTC
TRBV12-3/TRBV12-4	-	-	TRBJ2-5	CASSFVGQETQYF	TGTGCCAGCAGTTTTGTGGGCCAAGAGACCCAGTACTTC
TRBV5-1	-	-	TRBJ2-4	CASSNGTSLAKNIQYF	TGCGCCAGCAGCAACGGGACATCCCTAGCCAAAAACATTCAGTACTTC
TRBV15	few	-	TRBJ2-1	CATMAPKGFYNEQFF	TGTGCCACCATGGCACCAAAAGGATTCTACAATGAGCAGTTCTTC
TRBV7-9	few	-	TRBJ1-5	CASSLEGGPQHF	TGTGCCAGCAGCTTAGAGGGGGGGCCCCAGCATTTT
TRBV11-1	few	TRBD2	TRBJ2-1	CASSTSGRVSYNEQFF	TGTGCCAGCAGCACTAGCGGGAGAGTTTCCTACAATGAGCAGTTCTTC
TRBV3-1	-	TRBD1	TRBJ2-2	CASSRQGQNTGELFF	TGTGCCAGCAGCCGACAGGGACAGAACACCGGGGAGCTGTTTTTT
TRBV12-3/TRBV12-4	-	TRBD1	TRBJ2-2	CASSPQGLDTGELFF	TGTGCCAGCAGTCCACAGGGGTTGGACACCGGGGAGCTGTTTTTT
TRBV6-5	few	-	TRBJ2-7	CASSYSSGTNSYEQYF	TGTGCCAGCAGTTACTCGTCGGGCACCAACTCCTACGAGCAGTACTTC
TRBV29-1	few	-	TRBJ2-5	CSVLGGETQYF	TGCAGCGTTTTAGGGGGGGAGACCCAGTACTTC
TRBV4-1	few	TRBD1	TRBJ2-3	CASSAGTGEDTQYF	TGCGCCAGCAGCGCGGGGACAGGGGAAGATACGCAGTATTTT
TRBV2	-	-	TRBJ2-3	CASSERLVPGTDTQYF	TGTGCCAGCAGTGAACGACTAGTGCCCGGGACAGATACGCAGTATTTT
TRBV24-1	few	-	TRBJ2-1	CATSDWGFPTNEQFF	TGTGCCACCAGTGATTGGGGGTTTCCTACGAATGAGCAGTTCTTC
TRBV7-8	-	-	TRBJ1-4	CASRILGGEKLFF	TGTGCCAGCAGAATCTTAGGTGGGGAAAAACTGTTTTTT
TRBV20-1	few	-	TRBJ2-3	CSDIADSTDTQYF	TGCAGTGACATCGCTGATAGCACAGATACGCAGTATTTT
TRBV2	few	-	TRBJ2-1	CASSDHRARGGEQFF	TGTGCCAGCAGTGATCACAGGGCCCGTGGTGGTGAGCAGTTCTTC